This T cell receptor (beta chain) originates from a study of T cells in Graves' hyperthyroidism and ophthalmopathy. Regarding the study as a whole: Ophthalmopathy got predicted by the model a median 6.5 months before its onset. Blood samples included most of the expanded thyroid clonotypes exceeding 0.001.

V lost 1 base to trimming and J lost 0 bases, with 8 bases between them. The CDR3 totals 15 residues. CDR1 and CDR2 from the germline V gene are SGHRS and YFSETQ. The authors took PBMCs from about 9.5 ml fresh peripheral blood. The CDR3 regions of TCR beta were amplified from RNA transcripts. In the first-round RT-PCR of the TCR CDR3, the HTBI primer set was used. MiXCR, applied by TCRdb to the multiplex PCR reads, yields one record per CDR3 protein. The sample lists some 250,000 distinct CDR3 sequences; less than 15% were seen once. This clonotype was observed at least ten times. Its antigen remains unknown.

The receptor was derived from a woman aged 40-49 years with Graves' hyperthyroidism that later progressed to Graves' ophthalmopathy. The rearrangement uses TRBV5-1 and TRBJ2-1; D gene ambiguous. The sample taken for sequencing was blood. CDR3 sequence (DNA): TGCGCCAGCAGCTTGACTCTTAGCTCCTACAATGAGCAGTTCTTC. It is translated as CASSLTLSSYNEQFF.